This T cell receptor beta chain was found in a study of blood T cell repertoires in COVID-19. Across the study: The United States, Italy and Spain supplied acute and convalescent COVID-19 samples.

The repertoire was sequenced with immunoSEQ multiplex PCR; TCRdb's copy has only in-frame clones and lacks some. The sample records under 80,000 clones, 83% being singletons. The CDR3 extends over 16 amino acids. Germline trimming cut 0 bases from V and 6 bases from J; bases unmatched to any gene: 11. From germline, CDR1 is SGHRS and CDR2 YFSETQ. The chain couples TRBV5-1 to TRBJ2-7; 8 bases line up with TRBD1. The sample was peripheral blood. The TCR sequence derives from a man older than 75 with acute or convalescent COVID-19. CDR3 sequence: CASSLEVGQGAIEQYF. CDR3 in DNA: TGCGCCAGCAGCTTGGAGGTTGGGCAGGGGGCAATCGAGCAGTACTTC.